What follows are 24 T cell receptor beta chains derived from one specimen sequenced in a study of long-term antiretroviral therapy in people with HIV. Version v3.0 of the immunoSEQ assay ran at survey level. The assay was immunoSEQ multiplex PCR, and TCRdb's table has in-frame clones only and misses some. The sample records approximately 29,000 clones, about 83% being singletons. The sequenced sample was unsorted PBMCs, obtained 0.4 years after starting antiretroviral therapy. All receptors come from a young man with HIV.

J is TRBJ2-3 and V is TRBV27; 9 bases map to TRBD1. Germline CDR1 and CDR2: MNHEY and SMNVEV (reference sequence). CDR3 length equals 16 residues. V gave up 6 bases and J gave up 3 bases; unmatched junction bases: 10. CDR3 nucleotide sequence: TGTGCCAGCAGCATTCTCGGGACAGGGTATACAGATACGCAGTATTTT. Its translation: CASSILGTGYTDTQYF.

The gene calls are TRBV2 and TRBJ2-7; D is possibly TRBD1 or TRBD2 (6 bases each). CDR1 and CDR2 from the germline V gene are SNHLY and FYNNEI. This CDR3 has 17 residues. V lost 2 bases and J lost 3, with 20 bases in between. The CDR3 loop is CASSEMGGGQRNYEQYF. The CDR3 DNA reads as TGTGCCAGCAGTGAAATGGGAGGAGGACAGAGGAACTACGAGCAGTACTTC.

The rearrangement joins TRBV7-2 to TRBJ2-7, with a tentative D call TRBD1 (6 bases). Trimming removed 4 bases at V and 1 base at J, with 17 bases between. The CDR3 consists of 16 residues. Germline values: CDR1 SGHTA, CDR2 FQGNSA. The CDR3 is CASSSPGEGRSYEQYF. The CDR3 region has the DNA TGTGCCAGCAGCTCCCCAGGGGAAGGGCGATCCTACGAGCAGTACTTC.

The rearrangement uses TRBV5-1 and TRBJ2-7; D call uncertain. Germline V CDR1 and CDR2: SGHRS, YFSETQ. CDR3 length equals 16 residues. Trimming took 4 bases from V and 3 from J, leaving 20 bases between them. CDR3 sequence reads: CASSPPSGLSNYEQYF. In nucleotides, the CDR3 is TGCGCCAGCAGCCCACCCTCGGGCCTGAGTAACTACGAGCAGTACTTC.

The chain recombines TRBV5-1 with TRBJ2-3, with 10 nucleotides matching TRBD2. Germline CDR1 reads SGHRS; CDR2 reads YFSETQ. The CDR3 spans 16 residues. Germline trimming cut 3 bases from V and 6 bases from J; bases unmatched to any gene: 10. CDR3 loop: CASSSGLAARADTQYF. DNA of the CDR3: TGCGCCAGCAGCTCAGGACTAGCGGCCAGGGCCGATACGCAGTATTTT.

The sample holds a few counts of this clone. V is TRBV19 and J is TRBJ2-7; TRBD2 might be the D (6 bases). Per germline, CDR1 LNHDA and CDR2 SQIVND (reference sequence). The CDR3 is made up of 15 amino acids. V gave up 4 bases and J gave up 1 base, with 14 bases separating them. CDR3 sequence: CASSTTGTPSYEQYF. CDR3 coding DNA: TGTGCCAGTAGTACCACCGGGACTCCTTCCTACGAGCAGTACTTC.

The chain recombines TRBV4-1 with TRBJ2-5; D remains unclear. The length of the CDR3 is 14 residues. V was shortened by 0 bases and J by 5 bases, with 10 bases between the two germline ends. The V gene's germline CDR1 is MGHRA and CDR2 YSYEKL. As DNA, the CDR3 is TGCGCCAGCAGCCAAGAAGGGAACCGGGAGACCCAGTACTTC. It yields the protein CASSQEGNRETQYF.

The chain recombines TRBV27 with TRBJ2-7; unclear D gene. Germline V gene lookup returns CDR1 MNHEY and CDR2 SMNVEV (reference sequence). V lost 0 bases, J lost 4 bases, and 7 bases lay in between. The CDR3 covers 13 residues. CDR3 amino acids: CASSLSPTYEQYF. The CDR3 coding sequence is TGTGCCAGCAGTTTATCGCCTACATACGAGCAGTACTTC.

The J gene is TRBJ1-4, the V gene TRBV5-5; D ambiguous. The CDR3 length is 17 residues. Trimming took off 4 bases at V and 1 base at J, with 17 bases between the two ends. Germline CDR1 and CDR2: SGHKS and YYEKEE (reference sequence). DNA of the CDR3: TGTGCCAGCAGCCTCCCACAGCTTTACCTAACTAATGAAAAACTGTTTTTT. Protein product: CASSLPQLYLTNEKLFF.

This clone has only one observation. In nucleotides, the CDR3 is TGTGCCAGCAGCCACCCATTAATCGTTAATGAAAAACTGTTTTTT. Residues: CASSHPLIVNEKLFF. This chain connects TRBV11-2 to TRBJ1-4, with D unresolved. Germline CDR1 is SGHAT and CDR2 is FQNNGV. CDR3 length: 15 amino acids. V was clipped by 5 bases and J by 4 bases, with 14 bases between them. The full variable domain, in which reference TRBV11-2 and TRBJ1-4 provide the parts outside the CDR3, is EAGVAQSPRYKIIEKRQSVAFWCNPISGHATLYWYQQILGQGPKLLIQFQNNGVVDDSQLPKDRFSAERLKGVDSTLKIQPAKLEDSAVYLCASSHPLIVNEKLFFGSGTQLSVL.

The chain uses TRBV4-1 and TRBJ2-7, with D tentatively TRBD1 (7 bases). This CDR3 spans 16 amino acids. In germline, CDR1 is MGHRA, CDR2 YSYEKL. Deletions cut 4 bases from V and 1 base from J, with 17 bases between. In DNA form, the CDR3 reads TGCGCCAGCAGCCCTTTCCCCAGGGGGACTTCCTACGAGCAGTACTTC. Protein sequence: CASSPFPRGTSYEQYF.

The chain carries TRBV5-1 and TRBJ2-7; 9 bases map to TRBD1. The CDR3 loop spans 14 amino acids. Looked up from germline, CDR1 is SGHRS and CDR2 is YFSETQ. Germline trimming cut 2 bases from V and 4 bases from J; bases unmatched to any gene: 4. The chain's CDR3 is CASSFGTGLYEQYF. The CDR3 region has the DNA TGCGCCAGCAGCTTCGGGACAGGGCTATACGAGCAGTACTTC. The full variable domain, with the rest looked up from reference TRBV5-1 and TRBJ2-7, is KAGVTQTPRYLIKTRGQQVTLSCSPISGHRSVSWYQQTPGQGLQFLFEYFSETQRNKGNFPGRFSGRQFSNSRSEMNVSTLELGDSALYLCASSFGTGLYEQYFGPGTRLTVT.

This rearrangement joins TRBV19 to TRBJ1-1, with D unresolved. Germline V gene lookup returns CDR1 LNHDA and CDR2 SQIVND (reference sequence). This CDR3 has 12 amino acids. Deletions cut 4 bases from V and 1 base from J, with 4 bases between. CDR3 DNA: TGTGCCAGTAGTAAGGGGAACACTGAAGCTTTCTTT. Amino acid sequence: CASSKGNTEAFF.

This clone is medium-sized within its sample. This chain links TRBV5-6 with TRBJ2-3; weak D call: TRBD1 (5 bases). V was clipped by 0 bases and J by 5 bases, with 22 bases between them. The germline V gene encodes CDR1 SGHDT and CDR2 YYEEEE. This CDR3 is 18 amino acids long. In DNA form, the CDR3 reads TGTGCCAGCAGCTTGGCCCATGGCGATGGCAGGGTCAGAGATACGCAGTATTTT. This encodes CASSLAHGDGRVRDTQYF.

This rearrangement joins TRBV6-1 to TRBJ1-2; unclear D gene. The CDR3 is 16 amino acids. V was pared by 1 base and J by 4 bases, with 16 bases between. Per the germline V gene, CDR1 is MNHNS and CDR2 is SASEGT. CDR3 in DNA: TGTGCCAGCAGTGAAGGTTTGGGCGGGCCCGGCTATGGCTACACCTTC. It specifies CASSEGLGGPGYGYTF.

This chain connects TRBV5-4 to TRBJ2-7, with TRBD2 matching over 13 bases. The germline gives CDR1 SGHNT, CDR2 YYREEE (reference sequence). Trimming took 3 bases from V and 4 from J; bases not matched to a gene: 1. The CDR3 spans 14 residues. The DNA of the CDR3 is TGTGCCAGCAGCTGGACTAGCGGGAGTTACGAGCAGTACTTC. It codes for CASSWTSGSYEQYF.

The rearrangement uses TRBV18 and TRBJ2-2; TRBD1 matches 7 bases. The J segment lost 4 bases and the V segment lost 3 bases, leaving 8 bases of the junction unmatched. The germline V gene encodes CDR1 KGHSH and CDR2 LQKENI. The CDR3 loop spans 16 amino acids. CDR3 region: CASSPMRQGSTGELFF. The CDR3 nucleotides read TGTGCCAGCTCACCGATGAGACAGGGATCCACCGGGGAGCTGTTTTTT.

The chain uses TRBV7-2 and TRBJ1-1, with 7 bases fitting TRBD1. The CDR3 contains 14 residues. J lost 3 bases, V lost 1 base, and 2 bases had no gene match. Germline CDR1 and CDR2: SGHTA and FQGNSA. For the CDR3, the DNA is TGTGCCAGCAGCTTAGGAGGGGGCTACACTGAAGCTTTCTTT. Encoded protein: CASSLGGGYTEAFF.

The rearrangement links TRBV19 to TRBJ2-7, with TRBD2 as a possible D gene (6 bases). The V end was cut by 2 bases, the J end by 7 bases, with 21 bases between. Germline lookup yields CDR1 LNHDA and CDR2 SQIVND (reference sequence). This CDR3 spans 16 amino acids. The CDR3, as DNA: TGTGCCAGTAGTATACGAGGAGGGCAGCCTTCCGTGGAGCAGTACTTC. Its translation is CASSIRGGQPSVEQYF. The full variable domain, with the rest looked up from reference TRBV19 and TRBJ2-7, is DGGITQSPKYLFRKEGQNVTLSCEQNLNHDAMYWYRQDPGQGLRLIYYSQIVNDFQKGDIAEGYSVSREKKESFPLTVTSAQKNPTAFYLCASSIRGGQPSVEQYFGPGTRLTVT.

The chain has TRBV9 and TRBJ2-1; TRBD2 agrees at 7 bases. From germline, CDR1 is SGDLS and CDR2 YYNGEE. With 0 bases clipped from V and 2 bases from J, the junction kept 2 bases outside the gene matches. The CDR3 has 15 amino acids. CDR3 coding DNA: TGTGCCAGCAGCGTAGACCTAGCGGCCTACAATGAGCAGTTCTTC. Amino acids: CASSVDLAAYNEQFF.

The V gene is TRBV6-5, the J gene TRBJ1-1; D gene ambiguous. Between the trimmed V and J ends, which lost 4 bases and 4 bases, there was a span of 13 bases. CDR1 is MNHEY and CDR2 is SVGAGI in the germline V gene. This CDR3 is built from 14 residues. The CDR3 loop is CASSSSPGGTEAFF. In DNA form, the CDR3 reads TGTGCCAGCAGTTCCTCCCCCGGAGGCACTGAAGCTTTCTTT.

This clone was counted a single time. This chain connects TRBV5-6 to TRBJ2-3, with no clear D. V was shortened by 2 bases and J by 4 bases, with 11 bases between the two germline ends. The CDR3 sequence is 14 residues long. Germline V gives CDR1 SGHDT, CDR2 YYEEEE. The CDR3 bases are TGTGCCAGCAGCTTTCGGATAACGGCAGATACGCAGTATTTT. It specifies CASSFRITADTQYF.

This chain's CDR3 is CASSSTGGNSAEAFF. The CDR3 DNA reads as TGTGCCAGCAGCTCGACAGGGGGAAACAGCGCTGAAGCTTTCTTT. J is TRBJ1-1 and V is TRBV5-8; 9 bases align to TRBD1. Trimming removed 3 bases from V and 6 bases from J; junction bases left unmatched: 9. The germline CDR1 and CDR2 sequences are SGHTS and YDEGEE. The CDR3 contains 15 residues.

The chain links TRBV5-5 to TRBJ2-7, with 7 bases fitting TRBD2. J was trimmed by 6 bases and V by 5 bases; bases with no gene match: 14. This CDR3 comprises 15 residues. CDR1 and CDR2 (germline): SGHKS, YYEKEE (reference sequence). As DNA, the CDR3 is TGTGCCAGCAGGTCTTCCGGGACTAATCTGATCGAGCAGTACTTC. As protein: CASRSSGTNLIEQYF.